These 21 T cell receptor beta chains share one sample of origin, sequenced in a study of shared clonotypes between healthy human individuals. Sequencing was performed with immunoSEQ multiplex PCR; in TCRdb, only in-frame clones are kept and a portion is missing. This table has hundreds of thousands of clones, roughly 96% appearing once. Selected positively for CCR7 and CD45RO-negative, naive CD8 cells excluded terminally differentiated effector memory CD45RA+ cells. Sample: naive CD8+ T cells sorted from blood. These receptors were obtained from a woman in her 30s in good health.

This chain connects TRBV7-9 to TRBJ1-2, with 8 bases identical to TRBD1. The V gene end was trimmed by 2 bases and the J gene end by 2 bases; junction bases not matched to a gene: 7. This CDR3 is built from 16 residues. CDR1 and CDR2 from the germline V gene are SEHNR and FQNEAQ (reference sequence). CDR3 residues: CASSLQGALTNYGYTF. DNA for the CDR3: TGTGCCAGCAGCTTACAGGGGGCGTTGACAAACTATGGCTACACCTTC. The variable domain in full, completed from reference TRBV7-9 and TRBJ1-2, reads DTGVSQNPRHKITKRGQNVTFRCDPISEHNRLYWYRQTLGQGPEFLTYFQNEAQLEKSRLLSDRFSAERPKGSFSTLEIQRTEQGDSAMYLCASSLQGALTNYGYTFGSGTRLTVV.

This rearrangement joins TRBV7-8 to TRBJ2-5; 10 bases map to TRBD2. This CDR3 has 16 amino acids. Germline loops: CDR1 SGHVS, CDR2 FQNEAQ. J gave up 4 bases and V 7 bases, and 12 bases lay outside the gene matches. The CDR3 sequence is CASTLTGTSETETQYF. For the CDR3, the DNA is TGTGCCAGCACCCTCACAGGGACTAGCGAAACAGAGACCCAGTACTTC.

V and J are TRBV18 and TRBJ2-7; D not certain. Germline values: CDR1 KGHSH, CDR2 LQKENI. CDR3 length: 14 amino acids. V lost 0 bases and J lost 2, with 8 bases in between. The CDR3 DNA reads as TGTGCCAGCTCACCACCGGCTAGGACCTACGAGCAGTACTTC. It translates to CASSPPARTYEQYF. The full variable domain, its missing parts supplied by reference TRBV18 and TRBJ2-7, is NAGVMQNPRHLVRRRGQEARLRCSPMKGHSHVYWYRQLPEEGLKFMVYLQKENIIDESGMPKERFSAEFPKEGPSILRIQQVVRGDSAAYFCASSPPARTYEQYFGPGTRLTVT.

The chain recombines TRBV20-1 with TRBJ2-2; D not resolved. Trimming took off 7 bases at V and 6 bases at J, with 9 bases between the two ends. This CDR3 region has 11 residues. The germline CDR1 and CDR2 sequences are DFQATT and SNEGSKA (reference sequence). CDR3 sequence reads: CSGSQAGELFF. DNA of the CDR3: TGCAGTGGAAGTCAGGCCGGGGAGCTGTTTTTT.

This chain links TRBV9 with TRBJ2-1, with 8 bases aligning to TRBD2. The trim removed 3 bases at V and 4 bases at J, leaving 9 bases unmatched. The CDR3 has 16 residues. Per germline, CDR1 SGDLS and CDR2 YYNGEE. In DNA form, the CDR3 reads TGTGCCAGCAGCGCCGGTAGCGGGATACGATACAATGAGCAGTTCTTC. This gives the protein CASSAGSGIRYNEQFF. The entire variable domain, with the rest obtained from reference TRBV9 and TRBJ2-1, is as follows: DSGVTQTPKHLITATGQRVTLRCSPRSGDLSVYWYQQSLDQGLQFLIQYYNGEERAKGNILERFSAQQFPDLHSELNLSSLELGDSALYFCASSAGSGIRYNEQFFGPGTRLTVL.

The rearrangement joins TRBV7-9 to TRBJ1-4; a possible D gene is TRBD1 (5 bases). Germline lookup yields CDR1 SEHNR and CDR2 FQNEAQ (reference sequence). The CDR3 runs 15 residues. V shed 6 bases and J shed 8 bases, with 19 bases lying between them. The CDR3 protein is CASSLVAGYDEKLFF. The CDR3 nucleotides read TGTGCCAGCAGTCTAGTCGCAGGGTACGACGAAAAACTGTTTTTT.

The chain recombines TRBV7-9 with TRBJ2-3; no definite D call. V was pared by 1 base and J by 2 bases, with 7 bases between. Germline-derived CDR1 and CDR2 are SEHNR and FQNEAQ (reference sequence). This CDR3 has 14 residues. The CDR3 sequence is CASSLGRTTDTQYF. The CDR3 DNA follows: TGTGCCAGCAGCTTAGGGCGGACCACAGATACGCAGTATTTT.

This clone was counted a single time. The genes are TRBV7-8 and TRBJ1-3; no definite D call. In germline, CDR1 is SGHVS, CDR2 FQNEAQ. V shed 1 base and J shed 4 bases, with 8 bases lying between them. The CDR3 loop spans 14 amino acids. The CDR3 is CASSLVGPGNTIYF. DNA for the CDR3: TGTGCCAGCAGCTTAGTTGGTCCAGGAAACACCATATATTTT.

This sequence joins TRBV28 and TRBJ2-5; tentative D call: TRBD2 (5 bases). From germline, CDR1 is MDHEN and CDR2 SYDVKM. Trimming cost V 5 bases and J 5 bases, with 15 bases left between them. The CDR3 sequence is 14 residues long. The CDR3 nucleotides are TGTGCCAGCAGTGCCGGGGATTCACGGGAGACCCAGTACTTC. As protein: CASSAGDSRETQYF.

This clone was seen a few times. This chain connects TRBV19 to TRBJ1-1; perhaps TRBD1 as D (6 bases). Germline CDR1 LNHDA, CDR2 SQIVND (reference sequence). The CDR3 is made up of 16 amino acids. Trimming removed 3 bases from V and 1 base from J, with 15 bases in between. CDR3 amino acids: CASSMIGHRENTEAFF. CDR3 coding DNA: TGTGCCAGTAGTATGATAGGACACAGGGAGAACACTGAAGCTTTCTTT. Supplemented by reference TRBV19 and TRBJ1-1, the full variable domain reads DGGITQSPKYLFRKEGQNVTLSCEQNLNHDAMYWYRQDPGQGLRLIYYSQIVNDFQKGDIAEGYSVSREKKESFPLTVTSAQKNPTAFYLCASSMIGHRENTEAFFGQGTRLTVV.

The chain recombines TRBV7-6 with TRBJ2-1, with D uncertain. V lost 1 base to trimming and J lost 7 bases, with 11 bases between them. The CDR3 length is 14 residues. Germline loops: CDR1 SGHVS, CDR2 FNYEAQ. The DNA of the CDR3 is TGTGCCAGCAGCTTAGAGTCGCGGAGAAATGAGCAGTTCTTC. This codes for CASSLESRRNEQFF.

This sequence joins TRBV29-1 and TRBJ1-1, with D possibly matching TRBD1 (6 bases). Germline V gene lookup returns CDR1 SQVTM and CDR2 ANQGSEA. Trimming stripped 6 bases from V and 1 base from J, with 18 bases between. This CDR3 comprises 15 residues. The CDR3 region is CSVLPLQGTNTEAFF. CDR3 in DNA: TGCAGCGTCCTTCCTTTACAGGGAACGAACACTGAAGCTTTCTTT.

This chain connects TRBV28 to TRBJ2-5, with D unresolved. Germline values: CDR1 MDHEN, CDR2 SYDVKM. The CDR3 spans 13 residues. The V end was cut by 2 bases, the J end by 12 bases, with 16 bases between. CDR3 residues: CASSLRAYHEKYF. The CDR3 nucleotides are TGTGCCAGCAGTTTAAGGGCATATCACGAGAAGTACTTC. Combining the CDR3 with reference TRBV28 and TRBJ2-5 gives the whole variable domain DVKVTQSSRYLVKRTGEKVFLECVQDMDHENMFWYRQDPGLGLRLIYFSYDVKMKEKGDIPEGYSVSREKKERFSLILESASTNQTSMYLCASSLRAYHEKYFGPGTRLLVL.

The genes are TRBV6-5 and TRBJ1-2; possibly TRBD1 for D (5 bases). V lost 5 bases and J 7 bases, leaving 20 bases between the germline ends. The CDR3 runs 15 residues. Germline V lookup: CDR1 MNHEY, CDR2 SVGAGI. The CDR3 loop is CASSTYHGAGAGYTF. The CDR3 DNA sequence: TGTGCCAGCAGTACATACCACGGGGCAGGTGCTGGCTACACCTTC.

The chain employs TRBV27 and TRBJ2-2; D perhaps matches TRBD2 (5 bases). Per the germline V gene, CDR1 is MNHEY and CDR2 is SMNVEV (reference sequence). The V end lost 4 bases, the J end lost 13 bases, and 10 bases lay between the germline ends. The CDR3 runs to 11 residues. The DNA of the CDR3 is TGTGCCAGCAGTTCGTTAGGAGGGCTGTTTTTT. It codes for CASSSLGGLFF.

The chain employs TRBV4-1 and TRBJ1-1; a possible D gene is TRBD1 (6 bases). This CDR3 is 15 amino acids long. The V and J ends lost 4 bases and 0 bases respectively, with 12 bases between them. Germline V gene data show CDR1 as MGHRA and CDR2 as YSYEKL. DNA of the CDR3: TGCGCCAGCAGCCCGTACACAGGGCTGAACACTGAAGCTTTCTTT. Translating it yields CASSPYTGLNTEAFF.

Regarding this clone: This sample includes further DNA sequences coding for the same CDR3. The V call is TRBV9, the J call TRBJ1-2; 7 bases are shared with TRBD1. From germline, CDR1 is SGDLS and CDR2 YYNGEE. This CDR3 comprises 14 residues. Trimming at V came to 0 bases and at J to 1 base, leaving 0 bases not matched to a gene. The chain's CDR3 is CASSVGDSNYGYTF. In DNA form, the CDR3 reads TGTGCCAGCAGCGTAGGGGACAGTAACTATGGCTACACCTTC.

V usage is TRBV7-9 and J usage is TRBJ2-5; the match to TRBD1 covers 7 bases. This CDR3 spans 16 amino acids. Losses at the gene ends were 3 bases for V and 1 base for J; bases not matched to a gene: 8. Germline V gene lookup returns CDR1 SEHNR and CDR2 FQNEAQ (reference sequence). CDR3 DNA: TGTGCCAGCAGCTTCCCAGGGGGTGATTTCCAAGAGACCCAGTACTTC. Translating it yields CASSFPGGDFQETQYF. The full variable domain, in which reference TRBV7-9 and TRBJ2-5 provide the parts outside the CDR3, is DTGVSQNPRHKITKRGQNVTFRCDPISEHNRLYWYRQTLGQGPEFLTYFQNEAQLEKSRLLSDRFSAERPKGSFSTLEIQRTEQGDSAMYLCASSFPGGDFQETQYFGPGTRLLVL.

The CDR3 region is CASSYSEGYGYTF. The CDR3 DNA reads as TGTGCCAGCAGTTACTCAGAGGGCTATGGCTACACCTTC. The chain couples TRBV6-5 to TRBJ1-2; D is unclear. The germline CDR1 and CDR2 sequences are MNHEY and SVGAGI. CDR3 size: 13 residues. V was trimmed by 0 bases and J by 4 bases, leaving 6 bases between them.

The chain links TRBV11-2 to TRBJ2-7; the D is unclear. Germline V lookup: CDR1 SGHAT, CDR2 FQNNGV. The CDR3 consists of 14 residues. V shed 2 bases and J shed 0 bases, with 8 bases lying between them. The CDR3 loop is CASSLRAASYEQYF. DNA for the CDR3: TGTGCCAGCAGCTTAAGGGCAGCCTCCTACGAGCAGTACTTC.

CDR3 DNA: TGTGCCAGCAGCGAACGGGGGGTTAACTATGGCTACACCTTC. Its protein product is CASSERGVNYGYTF. The chain recombines TRBV9 with TRBJ1-2; a weak D match, TRBD1 (5 bases). Germline V gene sequence: CDR1 SGDLS, CDR2 YYNGEE. This CDR3 has 14 amino acids. The V end was cut by 3 bases, the J end by 1 base, with 10 bases between.